The clone carrying this T cell receptor (beta chain) was found once. Antigen: not known. This specimen belongs to a study of STAT5B mutations in CD4+ large granular lymphocyte leukemia. Turning to the study itself: The CDR3 'QG' motif was associated with a particular HLA allele among healthy donors. Broader study findings: About 25% of private leukemic clonotypes occurred rarely in other patients' non-leukemic repertoires. Without HLA matching, higher CD4+ than CD8+ T-LGLL clonality could reflect small sample size. 8/27 top patient clones versus 2/35 control clones were TRBV06-family.

This CDR3 has 14 residues. The germline V and J ends were trimmed by 5 bases and 5 bases, with 15 bases remaining between them. Germline loops: CDR1 LNHDA, CDR2 SQIVND (reference sequence). Profiling relied on immunoSEQ multiplex PCR, and the TCRdb table lists in-frame clones only, not all of them. The sample consists of under 55,000 clones, approximately 83% of them appearing once. Sequences were obtained from CD4+ T cells from blood buffy coats. The clonotype comes from a human donor in good health. The gene calls are TRBV19 and TRBJ1-1; D ambiguous. The CDR3, as DNA: TGTGCCAGTAGTGTCGACGGTCGCGGGACTGAAGCTTTCTTT. It encodes CASSVDGRGTEAFF.